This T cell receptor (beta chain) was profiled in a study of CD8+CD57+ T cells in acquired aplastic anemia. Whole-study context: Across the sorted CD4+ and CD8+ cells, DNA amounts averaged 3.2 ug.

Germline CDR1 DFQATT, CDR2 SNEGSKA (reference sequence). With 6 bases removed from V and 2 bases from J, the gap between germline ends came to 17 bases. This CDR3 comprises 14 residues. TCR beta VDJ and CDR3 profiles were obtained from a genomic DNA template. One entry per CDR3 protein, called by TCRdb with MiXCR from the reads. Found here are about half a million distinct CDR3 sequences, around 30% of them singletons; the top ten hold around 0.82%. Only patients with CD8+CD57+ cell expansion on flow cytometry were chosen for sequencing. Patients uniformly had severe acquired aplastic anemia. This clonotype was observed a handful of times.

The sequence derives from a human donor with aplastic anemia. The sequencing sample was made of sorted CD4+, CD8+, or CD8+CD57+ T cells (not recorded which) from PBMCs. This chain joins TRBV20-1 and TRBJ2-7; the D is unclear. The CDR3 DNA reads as TGCAGTGCCCTCTATGCCAAGAGAACCTACGAGCAGTACTTC. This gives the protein CSALYAKRTYEQYF.